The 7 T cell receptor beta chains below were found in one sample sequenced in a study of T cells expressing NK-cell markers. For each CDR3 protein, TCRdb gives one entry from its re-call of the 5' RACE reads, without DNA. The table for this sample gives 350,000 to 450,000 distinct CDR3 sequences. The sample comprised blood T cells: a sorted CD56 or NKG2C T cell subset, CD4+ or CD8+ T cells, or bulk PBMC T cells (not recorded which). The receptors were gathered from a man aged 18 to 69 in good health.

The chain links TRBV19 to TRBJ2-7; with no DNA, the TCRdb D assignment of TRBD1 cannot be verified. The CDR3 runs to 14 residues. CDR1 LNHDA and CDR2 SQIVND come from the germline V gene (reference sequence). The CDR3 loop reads CASSLQGANYEQYF.

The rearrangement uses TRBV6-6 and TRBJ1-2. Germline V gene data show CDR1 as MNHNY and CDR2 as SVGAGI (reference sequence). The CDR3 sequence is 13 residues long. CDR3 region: CASSWNRNYGYTF.

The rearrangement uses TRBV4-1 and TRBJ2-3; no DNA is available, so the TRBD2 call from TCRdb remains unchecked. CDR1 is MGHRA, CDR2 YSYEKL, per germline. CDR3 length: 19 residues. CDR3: CASSQVGRGKAGGTDTQYF.

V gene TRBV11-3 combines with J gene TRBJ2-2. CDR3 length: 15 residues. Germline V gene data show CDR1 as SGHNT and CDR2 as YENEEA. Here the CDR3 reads CASSPAVEDTGELFF.

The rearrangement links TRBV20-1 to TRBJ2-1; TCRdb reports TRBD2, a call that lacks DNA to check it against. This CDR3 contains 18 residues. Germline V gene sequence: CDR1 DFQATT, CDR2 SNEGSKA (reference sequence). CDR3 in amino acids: CSALGGLAGGRSPNEQFF.

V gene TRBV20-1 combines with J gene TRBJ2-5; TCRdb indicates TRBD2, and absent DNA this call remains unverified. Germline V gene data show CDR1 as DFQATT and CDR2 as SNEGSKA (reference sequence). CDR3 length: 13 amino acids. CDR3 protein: CSASIPPPRAQYF.

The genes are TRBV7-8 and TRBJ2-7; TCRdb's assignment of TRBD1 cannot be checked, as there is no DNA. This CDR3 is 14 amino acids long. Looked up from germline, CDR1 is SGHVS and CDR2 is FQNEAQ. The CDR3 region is CASSLVIQGNEQYF.